This T cell receptor beta chain was found in a study of cytomegalovirus exposure and HLA in healthy donors (dated by TCRdb to the late 2010s). The study in broad terms: In an earlier analysis of about 560 of the donors, 250 to 300 Gb of sequence data and approximately 100 million unique TCR beta sequences from about 179 million T cells were reported. An early release covering 550 to 700 HLA-typed donors comprised around 300 gigabases of sequencing data and some 79 million unique TCR sequences. The genetic ancestry cluster associated with self-reported Caucasian donors included 81% of the approximately 400 genotyped donors. The aim of the study was to test whether cataloging public T cell receptors could identify signatures of past pathogen exposure. The study used immunosequencing to profile the T cell repertoires of some 600 subjects and linked those repertoires to cytomegalovirus serostatus. Besides the first cohort of some 670 subjects, a separate validation cohort made up of over a hundred different subjects was used. High-throughput TCR immunosequencing, statistical association of individual TCRs with disease status, and machine learning were combined to predict cytomegalovirus infection status. A later analysis re-analyzed previously published TCR beta repertoires from 666 donors and added high-resolution HLA genotyping to study TCR occurrence patterns. Rather than using new phenotypic data, the later analysis identified candidate immune exposures from TCR beta sequences and from how often those sequences occurred across donors. An earlier analysis of 587 of the donors used high-throughput TCR beta sequencing to judge whether each TCR beta V gene segment behaved as functional or pseudogenic. Donor age, sex, ethnicity and CMV serostatus were collected together with the repertoire data. A later genetic analysis took genome-wide SNP genotypes for about three fifths of the 666 donors and used that subset as a discovery cohort. All discovery cohort repertoires had been generated on a single sequencing platform. HLA typing covered class I and class II loci at four-digit resolution. Typing coverage varied by locus: 629-630 donors for A, B, C, DRB1 and DQB1; approximately 500 for DQA1; about 590 for DPA1; around 490 for DPB1. Four or five DR-DQ haplotypes were handled as single units for association and clustering because linkage in the cohort was strong. On average, roughly 250,000 unique TCR beta nucleotide sequences were sequenced per donor among a few hundred genotyped donors of the cohort, with roughly 18% of those sequences being non-productive. Summary of the overall study and its limitations: In both the original and validation cohorts, the classifier was reported to diagnose cytomegalovirus status with high specificity and sensitivity. In the study, about 150 TCR beta chains were listed as associated with cytomegalovirus. Correlated functional status among segregating V segments might reflect linkage disequilibrium, but an unknown experimental factor could not be ruled out. A further reported finding was that TCR beta sequences accurately predicted the HLA-A and HLA-B alleles for most subjects in the first cohort. Across donors, most TCR sequences were observed very rarely, whereas some public TCRs were present in many individuals. Broadly in line with IMGT annotations, most TCR beta V segments showed up in productive rearrangements about 87% or about 30% of the time in an earlier analysis of about 500 of the donors. Three of the identified cytomegalovirus-associated TCR beta chains were confirmed in vitro to be specific for cytomegalovirus antigens. Presence/absence analyses assumed roughly uniform sequencing depth across donors, an assumption that may not hold. Compared with equally common non-associated chains, HLA-associated TCR beta chains in a later analysis were more clonally expanded and had lower generation probabilities. According to a later analysis, TCR association rates differed among HLA loci, with DRB1 alleles showing the most associated TCRs and HLA-C alleles showing the fewest. A cluster of highly shared sequence variants was judged likely to be a technical artifact of the sequencing pipeline. V-gene and J-gene trimming of TCR beta chains was associated with a missense DCLRE1C variant in a later genetic analysis, and the association was replicated in an independent cohort. The authors suggested that the approach could potentially be generalized to other disease states and immunological phenotypes. The 87-base-pair reads could not distinguish some IMGT-functional V segments, including TRBV6-2 and TRBV6-3, so those segments were excluded. According to a later genetic analysis, donors in an Asian-associated ancestry cluster had fewer N-insertions in productive TCRs than the approximately 710-donor mean. The earlier analysis of almost 600 of the donors excluded about 16 rarely observed V segments, including chromosome 9 orphons, because counts were too low. Because some donors lacked HLA typing at each locus, the association tests relied only on the typed subset. A later analysis found that most CMV-associated TCR beta chains appeared HLA-restricted, with HLA associations seemingly driven largely by CMV exposure. For the cohort, immune exposure information was limited to CMV serostatus. Strong co-occurrence of HLA alleles, especially DR and DQ, made assigning TCR associations to individual alleles difficult. Only TCR beta chains were sequenced in this cohort, and the absence of alpha or paired-chain data limited detectable features. In a later analysis, over 15,000 TCR beta sequences were associated with specific HLA alleles at a false discovery rate of 0.05. A later analysis reported that several top co-occurrence clusters appeared linked to parvovirus B19, influenza, CMV and Epstein-Barr virus.

Receptor libraries were prepared by the immunoSEQ multiplex PCR assay. A mixture of 60 forward primers for TCR Vbeta segments and 13 reverse primers for TCR Jbeta segments was used in the multiplex PCR. Amplification of the CDR3 region of rearranged TCR beta genes was performed with a multiplex PCR assay on genomic DNA. The Illumina HiSeq System was used to sequence the amplified TCR beta libraries as 87-base-pair reads. In the paper's pipeline: A later analysis counted about 76 million unique TCR beta chains across the 550 to 800 repertoires, and 9.5 million to 11 million of these chains were shared by at least two donors. Raw reads were error-corrected and collapsed into unique sequences with a nearest-neighbor algorithm that merged closely related sequences to remove PCR and sequencing errors. CDR3 sequences were aligned to IMGT reference sequences to assign V, D and J gene segments. For a sequence to be retained, at least a six-nucleotide match to both a V gene segment and a J gene segment was required. A rearrangement was called productive if the CDR3 had no stop codons and remained in frame with V and J, and every other rearrangement was called non-productive. CDR3 was defined according to IMGT convention as the region running from the second conserved V-encoded cysteine to the conserved J-encoded phenylalanine. In an earlier analysis of more than 550 of the donors, sequences lacking an unambiguous match to a single V gene segment were excluded. An earlier analysis of a few hundred of the donors called V segments functional above 56.7% productive rearrangements and segregating when the between-donor standard deviation exceeded 5%. A statistical classification framework was built to diagnose cytomegalovirus status from the catalog of TCR beta chain sequences. In a later analysis, V and J genes were assigned by comparing TCR nucleotide sequences against IMGT/GENE-DB human TR gene sequences. In a later analysis, CDR3 sequences and most-parsimonious VDJ recombination scenarios were assigned using the TCRdist pipeline. A later analysis defined each TCR beta chain by its CDR3 amino acid sequence plus V-gene family, and excluded reads lacking a unique V-gene family. To address suspected cross-contamination and a sequencing artifact, a later analysis removed roughly 640 highly shared, low-generation-probability nucleotide sequences. In a later analysis, a clonal expansion index for each public chain was calculated from normalized within-repertoire ranks of inferred template counts. A later analysis computed generation probabilities with a VDJ recombination model fitted to out-of-frame rearrangements, and checked the results against IGoR. A later analysis scored TCR-TCR, TCR-HLA and TCR-CMV co-occurrence with hypergeometric tests, applying a repertoire-size bias correction to TCR pairs. A later analysis estimated false discovery rates by permuting HLA or CMV assignments 20 times. In a later analysis, co-occurring TCRs were grouped using DBSCAN, with TCRdist sequence similarity added in when clustering inside HLA-allele-positive subsets. Repertoires with fewer than 30,000 or more than 120,000 public chains, plus five repertoires with anomalous nucleotide sharing, were excluded from co-occurrence clustering. TCRdb provides this immuneACCESS table in a form limited to in-frame rearrangements. Some clones are lacking; in checked studies, under half of them reflect an unresolved V gene, and why the rest are absent is not known. V, J and clone size are those of that table, while D and trimming were read from the DNA. The sample table contains about 160,000 clones; only one count was recorded for 70% to 90% of them. Clones ranked in the top ten supply 2.4% of the sample.

V loses 4 bases at its end and J loses 5 bases; junction bases beyond the gene matches: 9. For CDR1 and CDR2, the germline V gene (reference sequence) lists LNHDA and SQIVND. Inclusive of the bounding cysteine and phenylalanine, the CDR3 is 15 residues long. Only CDR3 DNA remains: 45 bases, in frame from the first base. With regard to this clone: What antigen it recognizes has not been identified. The sample holds no much larger clone one base away, and base qualities are not on file.

The cohort was made up of around 720 healthy bone marrow donors. At the time of sampling, all cohort members were nominally healthy, though unrecorded immune exposures were likely present. The donor tested CMV seronegative and was one of the 352 seronegative cohort members. Every donor gave a peripheral blood sample, and the peripheral blood mononuclear cells from that sample were used for TCR beta sequencing. Genomic DNA was extracted from the blood cell samples with the Qiagen DNeasy Blood Extraction Kit. In this chain, TRBV19 is recombined with TRBJ1-2; 8 middle bases align to TRBD1. The TCR was taken from a male donor in good health and CMV-seronegative. Sequenced: PBMCs. The CDR3 loop reads CASSTSGGVGYGYTF. The bases are TGTGCCAGTAGTACCTCAGGGGGCGTGGGGTATGGCTACACCTTC.